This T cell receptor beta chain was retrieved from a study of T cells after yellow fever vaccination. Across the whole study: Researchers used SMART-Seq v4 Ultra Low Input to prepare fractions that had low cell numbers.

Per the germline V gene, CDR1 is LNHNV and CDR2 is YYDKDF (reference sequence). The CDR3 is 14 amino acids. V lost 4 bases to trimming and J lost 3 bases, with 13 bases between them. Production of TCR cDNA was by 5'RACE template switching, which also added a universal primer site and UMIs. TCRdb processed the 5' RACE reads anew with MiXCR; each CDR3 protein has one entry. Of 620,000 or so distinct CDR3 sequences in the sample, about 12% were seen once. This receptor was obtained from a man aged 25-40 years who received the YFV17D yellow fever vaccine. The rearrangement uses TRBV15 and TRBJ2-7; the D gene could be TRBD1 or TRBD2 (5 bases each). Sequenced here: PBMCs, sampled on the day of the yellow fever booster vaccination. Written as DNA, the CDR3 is TGTGCCACCAGCATCCGGCGTGGGGGCTACGAGCAGTACTTC. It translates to CATSIRRGGYEQYF.